The rows below give T cell receptor beta chains drawn from one sample of a study of prognosis after radiotherapy for stage I lung cancer. TCRdb reanalysed the multiplex PCR reads using MiXCR and keeps one entry per CDR3 protein. The sample carries about 15,000 distinct CDR3 sequences, 17% recorded once. Sequencing used PBMCs, obtained before or after stereotactic body radiation therapy (not recorded which). These receptor sequences come from a donor aged 50 or older with non-small cell lung cancer. Both conserved end residues are part of each CDR3. The D gene is left open where the match is weak. Size is stated for part of the rows, as once, few or many counts, or as a class when the clone is expanded.

d_call	clone_size	v_call	j_call	cdr3_nt	cdr3_aa
.	many	TRBV5-4	TRBJ2-1	TGTGCCAGCAGCTTCGGGACAAGTGTTGAGCAGTTCTTC	CASSFGTSVEQFF
TRBD1	many	TRBV11-3	TRBJ2-5	TGTGCCAGCAGCTTAGGCAGGGGGAGTAAAGAGACCCAGTACTTC	CASSLGRGSKETQYF
.	many	TRBV5-1	TRBJ2-3	TGCGCCAGCAGCTTAGGGGGACAAAGGGCGGATACGCAGTATTTT	CASSLGGQRADTQYF
.	many	TRBV11-3	TRBJ2-7	TGTGCCAGCAGCCTCGGACACAGGAGCTCCTACGAGCAGTACTTC	CASSLGHRSSYEQYF
.	once	TRBV6-2/TRBV6-3	TRBJ2-1	TGTGCCAGCAGGCCCCGAGTGGGGTACAATGAGCAGTTCTTC	CASRPRVGYNEQFF
.	many	TRBV5-6	TRBJ1-6	TGTGCCAGCAGCTTGTATGGCTCCCAGGGTAGACAAAATTCACCCCTCCACTTT	CASSLYGSQGRQNSPLHF
.	many	TRBV7-9	TRBJ2-5	TGTGCCAGCAGCCCCCCTTTACGGGGGCATGAGACCCAGTACTTC	CASSPPLRGHETQYF
.	.	TRBV9	TRBJ1-2	TGTGCCAGCAGCGAGGGCAATAGGGGTACCTATGGCTACACCTTC	CASSEGNRGTYGYTF
TRBD2	many	TRBV7-8	TRBJ2-7	TGTGCCAGCATCCTACAGCTCCCGGGACTAGCCGGGCACGAGCAGTACTTC	CASILQLPGLAGHEQYF
.	many	TRBV20-1	TRBJ2-5	TGCAGTGCTAGAGATTGGGTACAGGGTGAAGAGACCCAGTACTTC	CSARDWVQGEETQYF
.	many	TRBV20-1	TRBJ1-5	TGCAGTGCTAGAGATCGGAGCAGGGGCAATCAGCCCCAGCATTTT	CSARDRSRGNQPQHF
TRBD2	many	TRBV12-3/TRBV12-4	TRBJ2-5	TGTGCCAGCACCCGGGGGGGGCTCCAAGAGACCCAGTACTTC	CASTRGGLQETQYF
.	many	TRBV6-1	TRBJ1-5	TGTGCCAGCAGTCCTTACTTAACAGGGAACCCCTTGAATCAGCCCCAGCATTTT	CASSPYLTGNPLNQPQHF
.	medium-sized	TRBV20-1	TRBJ1-1	TGCAGTGCTAGAGATATTATGAGCGGGGGGAACACTGAAGCTTTCTTT	CSARDIMSGGNTEAFF
TRBD1	many	TRBV19	TRBJ2-7	TGTGCCAGTAGTTTGGGACAGTTGGGCGAGCAGTACTTC	CASSLGQLGEQYF
TRBD2	many	TRBV7-2	TRBJ2-7	TGTGCCAGCAGCCGGAACCAAGCGGCTAGCGGGCCCTACGAGCAGTACTTC	CASSRNQAASGPYEQYF
TRBD1	many	TRBV4-1	TRBJ2-4	TGCGCCAGCAGCCAGCCGGGACAGCTAGCCAAAAACATTCAGTACTTC	CASSQPGQLAKNIQYF
TRBD2	many	TRBV7-2	TRBJ2-1	TGTGCCAGCAGCCCCTTGACTAGCGGGGGTGCGTTCATTGAGCAGTTCTTC	CASSPLTSGGAFIEQFF
.	many	TRBV18	TRBJ1-1	TGTGCCAGCTCGGACAGTACTTTAACTGAAGCTTTCTTT	CASSDSTLTEAFF
.	many	TRBV6-1	TRBJ2-2	TGTGCCAGCAGTGCGGACGGCACCGGGGAGCTGTTTTTT	CASSADGTGELFF
TRBD2	many	TRBV18	TRBJ2-3	TGTGCCAGCTCACCAACTAGCGGGAGGGGAGATACGCAGTATTTT	CASSPTSGRGDTQYF
.	many	TRBV9	TRBJ2-3	TGTGCCAGCAGCCCAGCGGTTGGAGAGGGCACAGATACGCAGTATTTT	CASSPAVGEGTDTQYF
.	many	TRBV5-6	TRBJ2-3	TGTGCCAGCAGTGGATCCACAGATACGCAGTATTTT	CASSGSTDTQYF
TRBD1	many	TRBV20-1	TRBJ2-3	TGCAGTGCTAGGGGGGGGACAGGGTTGACTCGCAAAAGCACAGATACGCAGTATTTT	CSARGGTGLTRKSTDTQYF
.	many	TRBV12-3/TRBV12-4	TRBJ2-3	TGTGCCAGCAGTTTAGAGGGACTTTCTGCAGATACGCAGTATTTT	CASSLEGLSADTQYF
.	many	TRBV20-1	TRBJ2-1	TGCAGTGCTTTTCCCTTCTCCTACAATGAGCAGTTCTTC	CSAFPFSYNEQFF
.	many	TRBV6-2/TRBV6-3	TRBJ2-3	TGTGCCAGCAGTTCCACGGCGGGGGATACGCAGTATTTT	CASSSTAGDTQYF
TRBD2	many	TRBV6-1	TRBJ2-3	TGTGCCAGCAGTGATTGGCGGGGGGGCACAGATACGCAGTATTTT	CASSDWRGGTDTQYF
.	many	TRBV7-9	TRBJ2-1	TGTGCCAGCAGCTCAGGGGAAAGGGTCCATGAGCAGTTCTTC	CASSSGERVHEQFF
.	many	TRBV7-6	TRBJ2-2	TGTGCCAGCAGCCCTCTACTAGTTTCCGGGGAGCTGTTTTTT	CASSPLLVSGELFF
TRBD2	many	TRBV7-2	TRBJ2-3	TGTGCCAGCAGCGGGGGGGGTTTGGGCACAGATACGCAGTATTTT	CASSGGGLGTDTQYF
TRBD2	few	TRBV5-4	TRBJ2-5	TGTGCCAGCAGCTTCTCGACTAGCGGGCAAGAGACCCAGTACTTC	CASSFSTSGQETQYF
.	many	TRBV27	TRBJ2-3	TGTGCCAGCAGTTCGGGGCCTAATACGCAGTATTTT	CASSSGPNTQYF
TRBD1	few	TRBV28	TRBJ2-5	TGTGCCAGCAGTCCCTCCGGGACAGGGGGCGAGGTGACCCAGTACTTC	CASSPSGTGGEVTQYF
.	many	TRBV5-8	TRBJ1-2	TGTGCCAGCAGACACACCGGATTTAGCGGCTACACCTTC	CASRHTGFSGYTF
.	many	TRBV6-1	TRBJ2-1	TGTGCCAGCAGACCCAGCGGCAGCTCCTACAATGAGCAGTTCTTC	CASRPSGSSYNEQFF
.	medium-sized	TRBV11-3	TRBJ1-4	TGTGCCAGCAGACCCGGAGACGGGACTAATGAAAAACTGTTTTTT	CASRPGDGTNEKLFF
.	many	TRBV6-1	TRBJ1-4	TGTGCCAGCAGTGAATCCACAGGGCTTTGGGCTAATGAAAAACTGTTTTTT	CASSESTGLWANEKLFF
.	.	TRBV28	TRBJ2-7	TGTGCCAGCAGTTTAGCCCAGGGCCTCTCCTACGAGCAGTACTTC	CASSLAQGLSYEQYF
.	many	TRBV6-1	TRBJ1-3	TGTGCCAGCACCCTGGGGGCATCGAGAAACACCATATATTTT	CASTLGASRNTIYF
TRBD1	medium-sized	TRBV11-3	TRBJ2-2	TGTGCCAGCAGCCGCCGGGACAGGGGCACCGGGGAGCTGTTTTTT	CASSRRDRGTGELFF
.	many	TRBV9	TRBJ2-1	TGTGCCAGCAGCGTAAGTCGGGACTGGATAGCGGTTGAGCAGTTCTTC	CASSVSRDWIAVEQFF
TRBD1	many	TRBV30	TRBJ2-7	TGTGCCTGGAGTATGACAGGGGTCGAGCAGTACTTC	CAWSMTGVEQYF
TRBD1	.	TRBV30	TRBJ1-4	TGTGCCTGGACACAGGGGCCTAATGAAAAACTGTTTTTT	CAWTQGPNEKLFF
.	many	TRBV28	TRBJ2-5	TGTGCCAGCAGGACGGGACCACTCCAAGAGACCCAGTACTTC	CASRTGPLQETQYF
TRBD1	.	TRBV12-3/TRBV12-4	TRBJ2-7	TGTGCCAGCAGTCCCGAGCGGGACAGGGGGTCGTACGAGCAGTACTTC	CASSPERDRGSYEQYF
.	many	TRBV7-9	TRBJ1-6	TGTGCCAGCAGCCCTAGCTCCTATAATTCACCCCTCCACTTT	CASSPSSYNSPLHF
.	many	TRBV18	TRBJ1-3	TGTGCCAGCTCACCTGATGTCACAAGCTCTGGAAACACCATATATTTT	CASSPDVTSSGNTIYF
.	many	TRBV30	TRBJ1-4	TGTGCCTTGACTTCAGGGGATGAAAAACTGTTTTTT	CALTSGDEKLFF
.	many	TRBV3-1	TRBJ2-4	TGTGCCAGCAGCCAAAATTACGGAGAAAACATTCAGTACTTC	CASSQNYGENIQYF